The 16 T cell receptor beta chains presented below share a single source sample, sequenced in a study of CD8+CD57+ T cells in acquired aplastic anemia. Before being chosen for sequencing, patients had shown CD8+CD57+ cell expansion by flow cytometry. The study profiled TCR beta VDJ and CDR3 using genomic DNA as template. TCRdb processed the reads anew with MiXCR; each CDR3 protein has one entry. The top ten clones hold 0.85% to 1.2% of a sample with approximately 180,000 distinct CDR3 sequences, 47% of them seen once. Input material: sorted CD4+, CD8+, or CD8+CD57+ T cells (not recorded which) from PBMCs. Every receptor here comes from a human donor with aplastic anemia.

The V gene is TRBV20-1, the J gene TRBJ2-7; 9 bases map to TRBD1. CDR3 size: 12 residues. Germline CDR1 reads DFQATT; CDR2 reads SNEGSKA (reference sequence). The ends lost 3 bases at V and 6 bases at J; junction bases unmatched: 3. The CDR3 spells CSARGQGPEQYF. The CDR3 region has the DNA TGCAGTGCTAGGGGACAGGGCCCCGAGCAGTACTTC.

The CDR3 is CASSLRVTYEQYF. The CDR3, as DNA: TGTGCCAGCAGCTTGAGGGTGACCTACGAGCAGTACTTC. The J gene is TRBJ2-5, the V gene TRBV5-6; D is uncertain. The J call is doubtful: the DNA matches TRBJ2-7 better. The germline CDR1 and CDR2 sequences are SGHDT and YYEEEE. The length of the CDR3 is 13 residues.

Ten or more counts support this clonotype. This chain links TRBV20-1 with TRBJ2-4; 10 bases match TRBD2. This CDR3 region has 15 residues. The germline CDR1 and CDR2 sequences are DFQATT and SNEGSKA (reference sequence). The V segment lost 4 bases and the J segment 7 bases; nucleotides outside the gene matches: 10. Here the CDR3 reads CSATIQRGGRNIQYF. The CDR3 DNA is TGCAGTGCTACCATTCAGCGGGGGGGCCGGAACATTCAGTACTTC.

Only a few counts were recorded for this clonotype. In DNA, the CDR3 is TGCAGCGTCGTACGAGGGGGCCAGACCCAGTACTTC. It encodes CSVVRGGQTQYF. The chain is built from TRBV29-1 and TRBJ2-5; 7 bases are a match to TRBD1. From germline, CDR1 is SQVTM and CDR2 ANQGSEA. The V gene end was trimmed by 6 bases and the J gene end by 6 bases; junction bases not matched to a gene: 7. CDR3 size: 12 residues.

This clonotype was seen many times. The CDR3, as DNA: TGTGCCAGTGGTACTCCGTTGGGGGCTGGAAACACCATATATTTT. Residues: CASGTPLGAGNTIYF. V gene TRBV19 combines with J gene TRBJ1-3, with a possible D match to TRBD1 (5 bases). Trimming took 8 bases from V and 2 from J, leaving 16 bases between them. In germline, CDR1 is LNHDA, CDR2 SQIVND (reference sequence). This CDR3 has 15 residues.

Written as DNA, the CDR3 is TGCAGTGCTACCGGACTAGCGGGGGGCACCTACGAGCAGTACTTC. As protein: CSATGLAGGTYEQYF. The rearrangement joins TRBV20-1 to TRBJ2-7; 14 bases line up with TRBD2. V dropped 4 bases and J dropped 2; count of bases not matched to a gene: 4. CDR3 length: 15 amino acids. The V gene's germline CDR1 is DFQATT and CDR2 SNEGSKA (reference sequence).

As regards this clonotype: A much larger clone differs by one base, so this may be a read error. The rearrangement joins TRBV7-9 to TRBJ2-2; D is possibly TRBD2 (6 bases). The CDR3 runs to 14 residues. From germline, CDR1 is SEHNR and CDR2 FQNEAQ (reference sequence). The CDR3 loop reads CASSFVGPGGELLF. The DNA of the CDR3 is TGTGCCAGCAGCTTTGTTGGGCCGGGCGGGGAGCTGCTTTTT.

This chain uses TRBV2 with TRBJ2-1, with 8 bases lining up with TRBD2. Germline CDR1 is SNHLY and CDR2 is FYNNEI. After removal of 1 base from V and 14 bases from J, the junction contained 7 bases not matched to a gene. The CDR3 covers 13 residues. CDR3 sequence reads: CASSEEQAGVEFF. CDR3 bases: TGTGCCAGCAGTGAAGAGCAAGCGGGAGTGGAGTTCTTC. Full variable domain (missing parts from reference TRBV2 and TRBJ2-1): EPEVTQTPSHQVTQMGQEVILRCVPISNHLYFYWYRQILGQKVEFLVSFYNNEISEKSEIFDDQFSVERPDGSNFTLKIRSTKLEDSAMYFCASSEEQAGVEFFGPGTRLTVL.

The chain recombines TRBV25-1 with TRBJ2-1, with TRBD2 matching 14 bases. Germline V CDR1 and CDR2: MGHDK, SYGVNS. V lost 4 bases, J lost 10 bases, and 9 bases stayed unmatched. The CDR3 sequence is 16 residues long. The CDR3 DNA reads as TGTGCCAGCAGTGCGAGACTAGCGGGAGGGTTATGGGAGCAGTTCTTC. Translation gives CASSARLAGGLWEQFF. The variable domain in full, completed from reference TRBV25-1 and TRBJ2-1, reads EADIYQTPRYLVIGTGKKITLECSQTMGHDKMYWYQQDPGMELHLIHYSYGVNSTEKGDLSSESTVSRIRTEHFPLTLESARPSHTSQYLCASSARLAGGLWEQFFGPGTRLTVL.

Ten or more counts support this clonotype. This chain connects TRBV9 to TRBJ2-2, with D possibly being TRBD2 (6 bases). V lost 2 bases to trimming and J lost 2 bases, with 13 bases between them. Germline assignment: CDR1 SGDLS and CDR2 YYNGEE. This CDR3 contains 16 residues. The CDR3 bases are TGTGCCAGCAGCGTTCGGGTGGGACTTAACACCGGGGAGCTGTTTTTT. Protein sequence: CASSVRVGLNTGELFF.

This clonotype has a handful of counts. This chain connects TRBV6-1 to TRBJ2-3, with 7 bases fitting TRBD2. Germline V gives CDR1 MNHNS, CDR2 SASEGT. The CDR3 covers 14 residues. V lost 6 bases and J lost 4; bases outside the gene matches: 7. The DNA for the CDR3 is TGTGCCAGCAGAGACGTGGGGGGGGCAGATACGCAGTATTTT. It yields the protein CASRDVGGADTQYF.

This clonotype has at least ten counts. CDR3 in amino acids: CASSERGFGGTQYF. CDR3 sequence (DNA): TGTGCCAGCAGTGAACGGGGGTTCGGGGGGACCCAGTACTTC. V and J are TRBV25-1 and TRBJ2-5; possible D gene TRBD2, 6 bases. Trimming removed 2 bases from V and 7 bases from J, with 14 bases in between. Germline loops: CDR1 MGHDK, CDR2 SYGVNS. The CDR3 is made up of 14 amino acids.

The chain uses TRBV7-9 and TRBJ2-1; 7 nucleotides match TRBD1. V was pared by 6 bases and J by 9 bases, with 8 bases of the junction left unmatched. This CDR3 contains 13 residues. Germline V CDR1 and CDR2: SEHNR, FQNEAQ (reference sequence). DNA of the CDR3: TGTGCCAGCAGTACAGGGGCCCTAAGTGAGCAGTTCTTC. Amino acid sequence: CASSTGALSEQFF.

The chain carries TRBV9 and TRBJ2-3; D gene uncertain. Germline V gene sequence: CDR1 SGDLS, CDR2 YYNGEE. The CDR3 has 12 residues. With 3 bases removed from V and 2 bases from J, the gap between germline ends came to 4 bases. DNA of the CDR3: TGTGCCAGCAGCGACCTCACAGATACGCAGTATTTT. Its translation: CASSDLTDTQYF.

This clonotype was picked up many times. The chain carries TRBV5-1 and TRBJ2-2; no firm D call. The CDR3 runs 14 residues. Germline-derived CDR1 and CDR2 are SGHRS and YFSETQ. The V end lost 0 bases, the J end lost 6 bases, and 9 bases lay between the germline ends. The CDR3, as DNA: TGCGCCAGCAGCTTGGACACCACCGCCGGGGAGCTGTTTTTT. The encoded protein is CASSLDTTAGELFF.

This rearrangement joins TRBV2 to TRBJ2-1; D is unclear. The CDR3 has 11 amino acids. V shed 7 bases and J shed 4 bases, with 5 bases lying between them. CDR1 and CDR2 (germline): SNHLY, FYNNEI. The chain's CDR3 is CASNEYNEQFF. In nucleotides, the CDR3 is TGTGCCAGCAACGAGTACAATGAGCAGTTCTTC.